Following are 9 T cell receptor beta chains from one sample sequenced in a study of cytomegalovirus exposure and HLA in healthy donors listed by TCRdb under 2017. The library relied on the immunoSEQ multiplex PCR assay. For the multiplex PCR, a mixture combining 60 forward primers for TCR Vbeta segments and 13 reverse primers for TCR Jbeta segments was used. In TCRdb, the immuneACCESS table is reduced to in-frame sequences with V and J assigned. These tables do not hold every clone; where another copy was compared, an unresolved V gene accounts for under half, and the others remain unexplained. For this sample the table gives about 160,000 clones, of which around 82% were detected only once. About 0.39% of the sample is held by the ten biggest clonotypes. Sequencing input: PBMCs. The source is a boy aged 2 to 10 in good health and CMV-seronegative.

This chain uses TRBV7-2 with TRBJ2-5, with D perhaps TRBD2 (6 bases). The germline CDR1 and CDR2 sequences are SGHTA and FQGNSA. V dropped 3 bases and J dropped 3 bases, with 14 bases sitting between them. This CDR3 is built from 15 residues. CDR3 in amino acids: CASSFYGSRKETQYF. CDR3 in DNA: TGTGCCAGCAGCTTCTACGGGAGTAGGAAAGAGACCCAGTACTTC.

The V and J genes are TRBV29-1 and TRBJ2-7, with 10 nucleotides matching TRBD2. The V and J ends lost 4 bases and 0 bases, in that order; junction bases with no gene match: 6. Germline values: CDR1 SQVTM, CDR2 ANQGSEA. The CDR3 length is 15 residues. The CDR3 DNA reads TGCAGCGTTGCCGGGACTAGCGCAAACTCCTACGAGCAGTACTTC. Translation gives CSVAGTSANSYEQYF.

This rearrangement joins TRBV5-1 to TRBJ2-3; 8 positions agree with TRBD1. Germline-derived CDR1 and CDR2 are SGHRS and YFSETQ. This CDR3 region has 13 residues. With 5 bases clipped from V and 2 bases from J, the junction kept 1 base outside the gene matches. CDR3 sequence reads: CASRDRATDTQYF. DNA for the CDR3: TGCGCCAGCAGGGACAGGGCCACAGATACGCAGTATTTT. Drawing the rest from reference TRBV5-1 and TRBJ2-3, the complete variable domain is KAGVTQTPRYLIKTRGQQVTLSCSPISGHRSVSWYQQTPGQGLQFLFEYFSETQRNKGNFPGRFSGRQFSNSRSEMNVSTLELGDSALYLCASRDRATDTQYFGPGTRLTVL.

The chain combines TRBV5-1 with TRBJ2-3, with TRBD2 matching over 7 bases. This CDR3 region has 14 residues. Germline assignment: CDR1 SGHRS and CDR2 YFSETQ. Germline trimming cut 3 bases from V and 2 bases from J; bases unmatched to any gene: 3. The CDR3 bases are TGCGCCAGCAGCTGGGGGGGTGTCACAGATACGCAGTATTTT. It yields the protein CASSWGGVTDTQYF.

The gene calls are TRBV27 and TRBJ2-3; no reliable D call. Between the trimmed V and J ends, which lost 3 bases and 0 bases, there was a span of 10 bases. CDR1 and CDR2 from the germline V gene are MNHEY and SMNVEV (reference sequence). This CDR3 is 15 amino acids long. CDR3 loop: CASSFGMRSTDTQYF. Written as DNA, the CDR3 is TGTGCCAGCAGTTTCGGCATGAGGAGCACAGATACGCAGTATTTT.

The chain links TRBV9 to TRBJ2-7, with TRBD1 matching over 11 bases. Germline V gene sequence: CDR1 SGDLS, CDR2 YYNGEE. The V and J ends lost 4 bases and 3 bases, in that order; junction bases with no gene match: 6. The CDR3 consists of 15 residues. The CDR3 loop reads CASSPRGTGGYEQYF. Here the CDR3 DNA reads TGTGCCAGCAGCCCACGGGGGACAGGGGGCTACGAGCAGTACTTC.

This clone has a handful of counts. V usage is TRBV6-1 and J usage is TRBJ1-5; tentatively, D is TRBD1 (5 bases). V was cut by 6 bases and J by 3 bases, with 15 bases left in between. The CDR3 extends over 15 amino acids. Germline CDR1 reads MNHNS; CDR2 reads SASEGT. This CDR3 reads CASRGLDGPNQPQHF. The DNA of the CDR3 is TGTGCCAGCAGGGGACTGGACGGACCCAATCAGCCCCAGCATTTT.

The rearrangement links TRBV12-5 to TRBJ2-7; 7 positions agree with TRBD1. The CDR3 loop spans 15 amino acids. V gave up 0 bases and J gave up 2 bases; unmatched junction bases: 4. The V gene's germline CDR1 is LGHNT and CDR2 FRNRAP. CDR3 sequence: CASGLVGTDTYEQYF. The CDR3 DNA sequence: TGTGCTAGTGGTTTGGTAGGGACAGATACCTACGAGCAGTACTTC.

The rearrangement joins TRBV19 to TRBJ2-7, with 7 bases identical to TRBD2. The V segment lost 9 bases and the J segment 2 bases; nucleotides outside the gene matches: 10. The CDR3 is 14 residues long. The V gene's germline CDR1 is LNHDA and CDR2 SQIVND (reference sequence). DNA for the CDR3: TGTGCCAGCAATGGGAGGGAGAACCCCTACGAGCAGTACTTC. Protein: CASNGRENPYEQYF.